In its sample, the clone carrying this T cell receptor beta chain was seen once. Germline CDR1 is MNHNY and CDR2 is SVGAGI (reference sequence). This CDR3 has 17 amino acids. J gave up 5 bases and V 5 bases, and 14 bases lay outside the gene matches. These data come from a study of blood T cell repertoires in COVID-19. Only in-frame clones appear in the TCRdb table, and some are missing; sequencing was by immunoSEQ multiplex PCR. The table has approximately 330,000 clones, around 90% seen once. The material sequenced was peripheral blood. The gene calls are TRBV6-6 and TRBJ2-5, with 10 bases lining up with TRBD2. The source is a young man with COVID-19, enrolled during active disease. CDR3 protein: CASSPSWLAGETETQYF. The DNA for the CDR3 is TGTGCCAGCAGTCCCAGTTGGCTAGCGGGAGAAACGGAGACCCAGTACTTC.